Included here is one T cell receptor (beta chain) sequence, with context. The target antigen is unknown. Germline V gene data show CDR1 as DFQATT and CDR2 as SNEGSKA (reference sequence). CDR3 length equals 12 residues. V shed 6 bases and J shed 7 bases, with 15 bases lying between them. This entry is derived from a study of regulatory T cells in long-lasting Graves disease. Whole-study context: Antithyroid drugs had been given to newly diagnosed Graves' patients for under 3 months.

Library construction for TCR beta used iRepertoire HTBI primers and Arm-PCR of CDR3 regions. Each CDR3 protein gets one entry after TCRdb re-called the multiplex PCR reads with MiXCR. Among roughly 500,000 distinct CDR3 sequences, roughly 13% were seen once, and the ten largest hold roughly a tenth. As for time point: newly diagnosed GD, antithyroid drugs for less than 3 months. With RNA extracted from PBMCs as input, the TCR library was made. Study observations and caveats: Persistent disease preferred TRBV28, TRBJ1-2 and TRBJ2-5. Patients whose Graves' disease persisted exhibited lower TCR diversity than those newly diagnosed.

The same sample was also studied in work on T cells in Graves' hyperthyroidism and ophthalmopathy. From that study: Pregnant or lactating patients were excluded, as were those with uncontrolled infection or other autoimmune disease.

V usage is TRBV20-1 and J usage is TRBJ2-5; no clear D. The starting material was peripheral blood mononuclear cells (PBMCs), obtained at new diagnosis, from a patient treated with antithyroid drugs. The clonotype originates from a man aged 25 to 40 with Graves disease. The CDR3 here is CSALTGVGTQYF. In DNA form, the CDR3 reads TGCAGTGCCCTAACGGGTGTTGGGACCCAGTACTTC.